This T cell receptor (beta chain) originates from a study of T-cell memory formation after mild COVID-19. UMIs and sample barcodes were carried by the TCR alpha and TCR beta cDNA libraries that 5'RACE produced using constant-segment primers. TCRdb itself ran the 5' RACE reads through MiXCR, one entry per CDR3 protein. The table lists 100,000 to 150,000 distinct CDR3 sequences, approximately 6.2% of them singletons, with roughly 2% in the top ten. The study, taken as a whole, reports: Day 15 to 85 contracting clones showed balanced CD4/CD8; later expanders leaned CD4+. The main location of contracting CD4+ clones was CM and EM, and that of contracting CD8+ clones was EMRA. Researchers found some responding clones in pre-infection memory, a sign that cross-reactive memory joined.

Details on this clonotype: The antigen remains undetermined.

The CDR3 sequence is 14 residues long. The V segment lost 8 bases and the J segment 1 base; nucleotides outside the gene matches: 7. The germline V gene encodes CDR1 MNHEY and CDR2 SVGEGT. The clonotype comes from an adult woman who had mild COVID-19 (a few samples of this study predate the infection). Cell type and time point are not known. The sequencing input was PBMCs or a T cell subset sorted from them (not recorded which). The rearrangement links TRBV6-2 or TRBV6-3 to TRBJ2-7, with 8 bases aligning to TRBD1. The CDR3 protein is CASSDRDPSYEQYF. The DNA of the CDR3 is TGTGCCAGCTCGGACAGGGACCCATCCTACGAGCAGTACTTC.